These 27 T cell receptor beta chains originate from one sample sequenced in a study of CXCR3-negative and CXCR3-positive naive CD8 T cells. The libraries of TRB cDNA were constructed through 5' RACE using UMI labels. TCRdb reprocessed the 5' RACE reads and stores each CDR3 protein as one record, lacking DNA. The table for this sample gives some 9,600 distinct CDR3 sequences. The material sequenced was naive CXCR3- CD8+ T cells from blood. Subset given: CD45RO-CCR7+CD27+CD95- naive CD8+ T cells lacking CXCR3 (TNR3-). Receptors were obtained from a human donor in good health. Some clones in this sample may be carry-over from other donors' samples.

The chain links TRBV29-1 to TRBJ2-7; TCRdb designates TRBD2, a call that cannot be tested without DNA. CDR1 is SQVTM, CDR2 ANQGSEA, per germline. The CDR3 is 13 amino acids. Here the CDR3 reads CSVEAGTSNEQYF.

This clonotype is classed as medium-sized by frequency. The rearrangement joins TRBV19 to TRBJ1-1; as DNA is missing, the TRBD1 call by TCRdb cannot be tested. The germline V gene has CDR1 LNHDA and CDR2 SQIVND (reference sequence). The CDR3 extends over 12 amino acids. The CDR3 here is CASRPGNTEAFF.

This clonotype is identified as medium-sized from frequency. The V and J genes are TRBV7-9 and TRBJ1-1. The CDR3 covers 17 residues. In germline, CDR1 is SEHNR, CDR2 FQNEAQ (reference sequence). CDR3: CASSRVMVTQMNTEAFF.

This clonotype is labeled medium-sized (0.01 to 0.1%) based on frequency. V usage is TRBV7-6 and J usage is TRBJ2-2; TCRdb gives TRBD1 as the D gene, but with no DNA this cannot be confirmed. The germline gives CDR1 SGHVS, CDR2 FNYEAQ. The CDR3 has 20 amino acids. The CDR3 here is CASSLEVFAQGNRNTGELFF.

This clonotype is labeled medium-sized based on frequency. The chain couples TRBV27 to TRBJ1-5; TCRdb returns TRBD1, unconfirmable since there is no DNA. The CDR3 has 14 residues. Germline assignment: CDR1 MNHEY and CDR2 SMNVEV (reference sequence). The CDR3 loop is CASSLAQGRQPQHF.

J is TRBJ2-7 and V is TRBV15; checking the TCRdb D call of TRBD2 is not possible without DNA. This CDR3 comprises 17 residues. Looked up from germline, CDR1 is LNHNV and CDR2 is YYDKDF (reference sequence). The CDR3 sequence is CATSRERLAGGIYEQYF.

This clonotype is identified as medium-sized from frequency. The chain carries TRBV19 and TRBJ2-7; TCRdb designates TRBD1, a call that cannot be tested without DNA. The CDR3 has 14 amino acids. Per germline, CDR1 LNHDA and CDR2 SQIVND (reference sequence). The CDR3 spells CASSIPGQPYEQYF.

This chain connects TRBV6-6 to TRBJ2-7; as DNA is missing, the TRBD2 call by TCRdb cannot be tested. This CDR3 spans 14 amino acids. Germline V CDR1 and CDR2: MNHNY, SVGAGI (reference sequence). CDR3 protein: CASSPREYYYEQYF.

The CDR3: CASSLGASFYEQYF. The V call is TRBV7-9, the J call TRBJ2-7; checking the TCRdb D call of TRBD2 is not possible without DNA. The CDR3 length is 14 residues. Per germline, CDR1 SEHNR and CDR2 FQNEAQ (reference sequence).

The rearrangement uses TRBV28 and TRBJ2-5; TCRdb reports TRBD1, a call that lacks DNA to check it against. CDR1 is MDHEN and CDR2 is SYDVKM in the germline V gene. The CDR3 consists of 15 residues. The CDR3 is CASSLGATGVETQYF.

This clonotype counts as medium-sized (0.01 to 0.1%) by frequency. The gene calls are TRBV3-1 and TRBJ2-7; the D call from TCRdb, TRBD2, cannot be confirmed without DNA. The CDR3 is 15 amino acids. Germline CDR1 and CDR2: LGHDT and YNNKEL (reference sequence). This chain's CDR3 is CASSLQGLAVNEQYF.

This clonotype is deemed medium-sized by its frequency. The chain is built from TRBV21-1 and TRBJ1-3; TCRdb lists TRBD1, though no DNA is available to test this call. TRBV21-1 counts as a pseudogene. The CDR3 has 16 residues. CDR3 residues: CASSKGQRLSGNTIYF.

The chain joins TRBV29-1 to TRBJ2-4. The CDR3 totals 15 residues. Germline V lookup: CDR1 SQVTM, CDR2 ANQGSEA. This CDR3 reads CSVQDRGLGKNIQYF.

CDR3 in amino acids: CSARVTTYNEQFF. V is TRBV20-1 and J is TRBJ2-1; TCRdb's assignment of TRBD2 cannot be checked, as there is no DNA. CDR1 and CDR2 from the germline V gene are DFQATT and SNEGSKA (reference sequence). The CDR3 length is 13 residues.

The chain couples TRBV5-1 to TRBJ2-1; TCRdb lists TRBD1, though no DNA is available to test this call. The V gene's germline CDR1 is SGHRS and CDR2 YFSETQ. CDR3 size: 16 residues. CDR3 region: CASSSYGDRVYNEQFF.

The V call is TRBV19, the J call TRBJ2-1; TCRdb calls TRBD2, which cannot be checked without DNA. Looked up from germline, CDR1 is LNHDA and CDR2 is SQIVND (reference sequence). The CDR3 covers 15 residues. CDR3 sequence: CASSPREGLAIEQFF.

This clonotype counts as medium-sized by frequency. The genes are TRBV7-2 and TRBJ1-3; TCRdb proposes TRBD1, but this gene call is untestable without DNA. The length of the CDR3 is 16 residues. Germline CDR1 reads SGHTA; CDR2 reads FQGNSA. CDR3 in amino acids: CASSLGTGRSGNTIYF.

This sequence joins TRBV4-1 and TRBJ2-7. The germline gives CDR1 MGHRA, CDR2 YSYEKL. CDR3 size: 16 residues. Here the CDR3 reads CASSQDLFLSSYEQYF.

This clonotype counts as medium-sized (0.01 to 0.1%) by frequency. V is TRBV6-6 and J is TRBJ1-2. The CDR3 is 14 residues long. The germline gives CDR1 MNHNY, CDR2 SVGAGI (reference sequence). The CDR3 loop reads CASSYSSGGVGYTF.

The chain carries TRBV6-2 or TRBV6-3 and TRBJ2-2; checking the TCRdb D call of TRBD1 is not possible without DNA. The CDR3 is 17 residues long. The germline gives CDR1 MNHEY, CDR2 SVGEGT. The CDR3 region is CASSYSNTGGGTGELFF.

The CDR3 here is CSAPGLNEQFF. The rearrangement uses TRBV20-1 and TRBJ2-1; no DNA is available, so the TRBD2 call from TCRdb remains unchecked. The CDR3 consists of 11 residues. Germline V gene sequence: CDR1 DFQATT, CDR2 SNEGSKA (reference sequence).

The rearrangement joins TRBV12-3 or TRBV12-4 to TRBJ2-1; no DNA is available, so the TRBD1 call from TCRdb remains unchecked. The CDR3 runs to 15 residues. CDR3 protein: CASSFPGSSYNEQFF.

The gene calls are TRBV19 and TRBJ1-2; TCRdb's assignment of TRBD1 cannot be checked, as there is no DNA. CDR3 length: 15 residues. CDR1 and CDR2 from the germline V gene are LNHDA and SQIVND (reference sequence). This CDR3 reads CASFGQGRANYGYTF. The full variable domain, its missing parts supplied by reference TRBV19 and TRBJ1-2, is DGGITQSPKYLFRKEGQNVTLSCEQNLNHDAMYWYRQDPGQGLRLIYYSQIVNDFQKGDIAEGYSVSREKKESFPLTVTSAQKNPTAFYLCASFGQGRANYGYTFGSGTRLTVV.

This clonotype is classed as medium-sized (0.01 to 0.1%) by frequency. V and J are TRBV4-2 and TRBJ1-1. From germline, CDR1 is LGHNA and CDR2 YNFKEQ. CDR3 length: 13 amino acids. CDR3 sequence: CASSQEKNTEAFF.

This clonotype registers medium-sized by frequency. The chain employs TRBV2 and TRBJ1-3. The CDR3 spans 14 residues. Germline V lookup: CDR1 SNHLY, CDR2 FYNNEI. The CDR3 reads CASGNGTSGNTIYF.

This rearrangement joins TRBV16 to TRBJ1-1; the TRBD1 assignment by TCRdb is unverifiable without DNA. CDR1 and CDR2 (germline): KGHSY, FQNENV. The CDR3 contains 14 residues. The CDR3 is CASSLRGGDTEAFF.

The chain uses TRBV7-2 and TRBJ1-3. CDR3 length: 12 residues. Looked up from germline, CDR1 is SGHTA and CDR2 is FQGNSA. CDR3 region: CASSLAGNTIYF.